The clone carrying this T cell receptor (beta chain) was observed once. No antigen is known for it. A junction end diverges from the germline sequence, so it may reflect a read error. This sample is part of a study of blood T cells in healthy people across ages. General study findings and limits: The study lacked donor CMV status, which possibly confounded expanded clonotype changes.

Russia was home to the donors, healthy Caucasian individuals aged roughly 6 to 95. Total RNA amounts of at least 5 micrograms were extracted per sample. CDR1 and CDR2 from the germline V gene are MGHDK and SYGVNS. The CDR3 loop spans 22 amino acids. Using a J-beta primer mix together with a sample-barcoded 5' primer, a second PCR was run for about 6 to 12 cycles. A single record per CDR3 protein comes from TCRdb applying MiXCR to the 5' RACE reads. This sample has some 1,500,000 distinct CDR3 sequences, with under 55% found just once. Sequenced material: blood. This clonotype was sampled from a young woman in good health. The gene calls are TRBV25-1 and TRBJ2-7; 11 nucleotides line up with TRBD2. The CDR3 here is CAGSDPPKGAETSGASSYEQYF. The CDR3 DNA sequence: TGTGCCGGCAGTGACCCACCAAAGGGGGCGGAGACTAGCGGGGCGAGCTCCTACGAGCAGTACTTC.